Here is one TCR beta chain with its context. Its antigen is unidentified. TCRdb's table, derived via immunoSEQ multiplex PCR, lists solely in-frame clones and lacks some. The sample carries about 7,300 clones, approximately 89% recorded once. The record originates from a study of neoadjuvant nivolumab and ipilimumab in lung cancer. For the study at large: Patients got nivolumab 3 mg/kg on days 1, 15 and 29; combination added ipilimumab 1 mg/kg day 1.

The CDR3 is 15 amino acids. Germline V gene lookup returns CDR1 KGHSH and CDR2 LQKENI. The V segment lost 5 bases and the J segment 7 bases; nucleotides outside the gene matches: 10. Study-wide findings and caveats: Only a small number of samples underwent TCR sequencing. Resected tumors had greater TCR richness and clonality than uninvolved lung. Only a single major-pathologic-response sample was available for clonality analysis.

The receptor was derived from an adult with non-small cell lung cancer. Specimen: tumor tissue, collected after neoadjuvant nivolumab, alone or with ipilimumab, at or shortly before surgery. V is TRBV18 and J is TRBJ2-7; 11 nucleotides agree with TRBD1. The CDR3: CASSLTGQGASEQYF. The CDR3 nucleotides read TGTGCCAGCTCATTAACCGGACAGGGGGCGTCGGAGCAGTACTTC. The entire variable domain, with the rest obtained from reference TRBV18 and TRBJ2-7, is as follows: NAGVMQNPRHLVRRRGQEARLRCSPMKGHSHVYWYRQLPEEGLKFMVYLQKENIIDESGMPKERFSAEFPKEGPSILRIQQVVRGDSAAYFCASSLTGQGASEQYFGPGTRLTVT.